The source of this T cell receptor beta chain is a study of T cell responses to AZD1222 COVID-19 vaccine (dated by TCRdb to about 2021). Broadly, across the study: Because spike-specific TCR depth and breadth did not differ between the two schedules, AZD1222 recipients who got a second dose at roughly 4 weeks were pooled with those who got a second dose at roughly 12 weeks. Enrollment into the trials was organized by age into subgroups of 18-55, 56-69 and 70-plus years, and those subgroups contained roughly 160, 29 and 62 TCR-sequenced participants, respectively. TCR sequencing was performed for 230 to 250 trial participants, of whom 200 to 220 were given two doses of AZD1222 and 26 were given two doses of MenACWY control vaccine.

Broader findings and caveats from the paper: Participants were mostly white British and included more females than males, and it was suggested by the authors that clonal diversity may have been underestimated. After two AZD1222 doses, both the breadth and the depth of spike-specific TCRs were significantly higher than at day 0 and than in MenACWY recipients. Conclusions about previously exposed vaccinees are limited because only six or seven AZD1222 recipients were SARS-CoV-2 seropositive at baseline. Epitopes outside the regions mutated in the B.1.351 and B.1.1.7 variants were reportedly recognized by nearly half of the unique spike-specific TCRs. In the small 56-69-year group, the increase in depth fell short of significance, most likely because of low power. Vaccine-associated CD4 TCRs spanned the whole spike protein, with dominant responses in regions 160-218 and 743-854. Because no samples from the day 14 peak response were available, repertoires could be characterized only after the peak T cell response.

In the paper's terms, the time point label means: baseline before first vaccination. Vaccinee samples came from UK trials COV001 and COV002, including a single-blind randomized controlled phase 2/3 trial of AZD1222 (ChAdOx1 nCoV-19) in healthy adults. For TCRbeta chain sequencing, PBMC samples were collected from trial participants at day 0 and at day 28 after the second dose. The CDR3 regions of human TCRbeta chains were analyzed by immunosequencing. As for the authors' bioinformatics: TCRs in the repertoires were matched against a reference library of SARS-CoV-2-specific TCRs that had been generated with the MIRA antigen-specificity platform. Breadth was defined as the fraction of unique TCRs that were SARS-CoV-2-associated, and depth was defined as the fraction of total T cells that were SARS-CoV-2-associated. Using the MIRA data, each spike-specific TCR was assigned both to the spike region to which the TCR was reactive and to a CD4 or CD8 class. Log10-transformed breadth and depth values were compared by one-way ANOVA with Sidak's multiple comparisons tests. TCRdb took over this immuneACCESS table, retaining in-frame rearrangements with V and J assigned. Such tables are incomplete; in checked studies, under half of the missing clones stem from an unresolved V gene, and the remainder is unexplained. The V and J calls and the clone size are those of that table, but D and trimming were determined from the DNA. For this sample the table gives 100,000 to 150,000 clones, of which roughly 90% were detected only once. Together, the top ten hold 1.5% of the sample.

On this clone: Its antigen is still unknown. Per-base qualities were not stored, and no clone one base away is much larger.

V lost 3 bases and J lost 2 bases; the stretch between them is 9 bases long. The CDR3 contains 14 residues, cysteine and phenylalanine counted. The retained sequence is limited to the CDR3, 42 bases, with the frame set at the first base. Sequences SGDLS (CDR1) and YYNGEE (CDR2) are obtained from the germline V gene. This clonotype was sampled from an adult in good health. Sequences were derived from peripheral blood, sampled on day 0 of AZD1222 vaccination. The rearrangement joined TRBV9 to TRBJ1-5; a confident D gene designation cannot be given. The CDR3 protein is CASSGGERNQPQHF. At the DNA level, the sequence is TGTGCCAGCAGCGGAGGAGAACGCAATCAGCCCCAGCATTTT. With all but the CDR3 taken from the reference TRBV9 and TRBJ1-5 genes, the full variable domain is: DSGVTQTPKHLITATGQRVTLRCSPRSGDLSVYWYQQSLDQGLQFLIQYYNGEERAKGNILERFSAQQFPDLHSELNLSSLELGDSALYFCASSGGERNQPQHFGDGTRLSIL.